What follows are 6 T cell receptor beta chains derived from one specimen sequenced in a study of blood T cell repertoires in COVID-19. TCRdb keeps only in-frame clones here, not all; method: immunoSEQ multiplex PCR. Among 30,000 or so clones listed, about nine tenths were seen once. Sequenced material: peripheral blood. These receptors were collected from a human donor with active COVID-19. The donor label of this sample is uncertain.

The CDR3 nucleotides read TGTGCCAGCAGCTTATCAGGGCTGGGGACTGAAGCTTTCTTT. Its protein product is CASSLSGLGTEAFF. This chain joins TRBV7-9 and TRBJ1-1, with a possible D match to TRBD1 (5 bases). The CDR3 spans 14 residues. Germline V gives CDR1 SEHNR, CDR2 FQNEAQ (reference sequence). V dropped 2 bases and J dropped 5 bases, with 12 bases sitting between them.

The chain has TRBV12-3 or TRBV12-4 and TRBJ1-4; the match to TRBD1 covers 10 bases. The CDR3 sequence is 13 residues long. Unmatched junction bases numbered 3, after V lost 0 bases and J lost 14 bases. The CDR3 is CASSLAGQGSLFF. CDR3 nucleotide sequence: TGTGCCAGCAGTTTAGCGGGACAGGGGTCCCTGTTTTTT.

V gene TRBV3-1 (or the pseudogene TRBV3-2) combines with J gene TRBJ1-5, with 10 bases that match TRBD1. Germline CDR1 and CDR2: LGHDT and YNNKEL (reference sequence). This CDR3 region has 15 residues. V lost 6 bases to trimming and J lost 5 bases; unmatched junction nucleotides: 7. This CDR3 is CASSQTGGSYQPQHF. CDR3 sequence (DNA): TGTGCCAGCAGTCAGACAGGGGGCTCCTATCAGCCCCAGCATTTT.

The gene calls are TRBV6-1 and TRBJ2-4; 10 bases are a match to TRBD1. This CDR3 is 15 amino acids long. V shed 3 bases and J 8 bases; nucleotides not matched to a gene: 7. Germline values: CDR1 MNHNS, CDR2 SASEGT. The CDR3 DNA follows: TGTGCCAGCAGTGAGGGACAGGGGCGCGGGGACATTCAGTACTTC. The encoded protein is CASSEGQGRGDIQYF.

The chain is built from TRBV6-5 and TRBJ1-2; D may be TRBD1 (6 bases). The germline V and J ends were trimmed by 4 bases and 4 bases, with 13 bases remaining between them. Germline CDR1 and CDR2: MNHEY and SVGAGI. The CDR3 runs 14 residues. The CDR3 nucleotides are TGTGCCAGCAGTTTCGGACAGTCCTCCTATGGCTACACCTTC. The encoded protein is CASSFGQSSYGYTF.

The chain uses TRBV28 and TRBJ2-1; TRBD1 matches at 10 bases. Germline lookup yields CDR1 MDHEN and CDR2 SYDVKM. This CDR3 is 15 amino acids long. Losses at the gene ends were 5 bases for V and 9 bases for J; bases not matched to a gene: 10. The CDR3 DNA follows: TGTGCCAGCAGTACTGACAGGGGGCGATGGGGTGAGCAGTTCTTC. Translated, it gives CASSTDRGRWGEQFF.